This is a list of T cell receptor beta chains from one sample in a study of beta chain features in type 1 diabetes. Assay: immunoSEQ multiplex PCR; the TCRdb copy retains only in-frame clones and omits some. The table lists about 130,000 clones, 9% to 9.5% of them singletons. The sequencing input was central memory CD4+ T cells from blood. These TCRs come from a man between 18 and 29 years old in good health. Each CDR3 is given with its conserved first and last residue. Each record gives: CDR3 protein, V gene, D gene. D genes are given only for firm matches.

CDR3aa: CASSQDTTDLEKLFF
v_gene: TRBV7-2
d_gene: .

CDR3aa: CSVAGTTNEKLFF
v_gene: TRBV29-1
d_gene: .

CDR3aa: CASSQLQPITNEKLFF
v_gene: TRBV14
d_gene: .

CDR3aa: CASSLLPQPQHF
v_gene: TRBV5-4
d_gene: .

CDR3aa: CASSTYRAIMYNSPLHF
v_gene: TRBV27
d_gene: .

CDR3aa: CASSLVGQNYEQYF
v_gene: TRBV28
d_gene: .

CDR3aa: CASSIEVSVGYEQFF
v_gene: TRBV19
d_gene: .

CDR3aa: CASSFTGGAVSNQPQHF
v_gene: TRBV5-8
d_gene: TRBD1

CDR3aa: CASSLQTGNTEAFF
v_gene: TRBV5-4
d_gene: .

CDR3aa: CASSLGGGQGETQYF
v_gene: TRBV5-4
d_gene: TRBD2

CDR3aa: CASRGGAITTDTQYF
v_gene: TRBV6-1
d_gene: .

CDR3aa: CASSSPGQGHYGYTF
v_gene: TRBV9
d_gene: TRBD1

CDR3aa: CASSLSTRLAGIDEQFF
v_gene: TRBV5-1
d_gene: TRBD2

CDR3aa: CASSMDRKREQYF
v_gene: TRBV19
d_gene: TRBD1

CDR3aa: CASSPTGGSGNTIYF
v_gene: TRBV7-6
d_gene: TRBD1

CDR3aa: CSVAVHRDAGNTIYF
v_gene: TRBV29-1
d_gene: .

CDR3aa: CASSSNPQVLSYEQYF
v_gene: TRBV28
d_gene: .

CDR3aa: CASSAQGAGYGYTF
v_gene: TRBV5-4
d_gene: TRBD1

CDR3aa: CASSLRRGGSGELFF
v_gene: TRBV7-2
d_gene: TRBD2

CDR3aa: CASSLHGRDQPQHF
v_gene: TRBV5-1
d_gene: .

CDR3aa: CASSHPTGTAYNSPLHF
v_gene: TRBV23-1
d_gene: TRBD1

CDR3aa: CASTRGGATDTQYF
v_gene: TRBV7-6
d_gene: TRBD2

CDR3aa: CASSFAGTGNTIYF
v_gene: TRBV11-2
d_gene: .

CDR3aa: CASRLTGTSTGELFF
v_gene: TRBV2
d_gene: .

CDR3aa: CASSEYIETQYF
v_gene: TRBV25-1
d_gene: .

CDR3aa: CASSLGSSGDTQYF
v_gene: TRBV7-9
d_gene: .

CDR3aa: CASSLDRADYGYTF
v_gene: TRBV5-1
d_gene: .

CDR3aa: CASSDGTGGSDTQYF
v_gene: TRBV6-4
d_gene: TRBD2

CDR3aa: CASSSLSGMDGYTF
v_gene: TRBV7-9
d_gene: .

CDR3aa: CASTTGQGNYEQYF
v_gene: TRBV7-2
d_gene: TRBD1

CDR3aa: CASSELAGALNTGELFF
v_gene: TRBV5-6
d_gene: TRBD2

CDR3aa: CASSLFQSGQGSDGYTF
v_gene: TRBV11-2
d_gene: TRBD1

CDR3aa: CASTQEGIAGELFF
v_gene: TRBV28
d_gene: .

CDR3aa: CASSLNGGATNEKLFF
v_gene: TRBV27
d_gene: .

CDR3aa: CASSRTGTVLEKLFF
v_gene: TRBV6-5
d_gene: TRBD1

CDR3aa: CATSEAGDQPQHF
v_gene: TRBV15
d_gene: .

CDR3aa: CSVASSGNYNEQFF
v_gene: TRBV29-1
d_gene: TRBD2

CDR3aa: CASSNGGTYRSGANVLTF
v_gene: TRBV19
d_gene: .

CDR3aa: CSVSRHANEKLFF
v_gene: TRBV29-1
d_gene: .

CDR3aa: CASSLDRANTEAFF
v_gene: TRBV14
d_gene: TRBD1

CDR3aa: CSVEGHGAGGNGRYTF
v_gene: TRBV29-1
d_gene: .

CDR3aa: CASSWGGADNSPLHF
v_gene: TRBV27
d_gene: .

CDR3aa: CASSQDPRDTIYF
v_gene: TRBV14
d_gene: .

CDR3aa: CASASGGASYNEQFF
v_gene: TRBV5-4
d_gene: TRBD2

CDR3aa: CASSQGHSGAATGELFF
v_gene: TRBV4-3
d_gene: TRBD2

CDR3aa: CASSESTGGEKLFF
v_gene: TRBV2
d_gene: TRBD1

CDR3aa: CASSLNPGQGAHEQYF
v_gene: TRBV5-1
d_gene: TRBD1

CDR3aa: CASNPGTPSYEQYF
v_gene: TRBV5-1
d_gene: .

CDR3aa: CASSQERISGVPDTQYF
v_gene: TRBV4-1
d_gene: TRBD2

CDR3aa: CASSQDDRGRGYGYTF
v_gene: TRBV4-3
d_gene: .

CDR3aa: CASIRPTGGSGANVLTF
v_gene: TRBV2
d_gene: TRBD1

CDR3aa: CASSYTGKETQYF
v_gene: TRBV6-5
d_gene: .

CDR3aa: CASSLQRTSGGYNEQFF
v_gene: TRBV7-6
d_gene: TRBD2